Detailed here is one T cell receptor beta chain. Its antigen specificity is not known. No base-level quality is on record; no much larger clone is a single base apart. From the germline V gene, CDR1 is MDHEN and CDR2 is SYDVKM. Trimming takes 5 bases off V and 6 bases off J; junction bases not matched to a gene: 8. From the cysteine up to the phenylalanine, the CDR3 has a length of 15 residues. Of all the DNA, just the CDR3 is kept, 45 bases in frame from base 1. TCRbeta CDR3 regions were amplified from genomic DNA using the immunoSEQ Assay, a bias-controlled multiplex PCR. The authors' analysis ran thus. Nucleated cell counts per sample were estimated from amplification of reference gene primers within the assay. Sequence reads were collapsed and filtered to measure the absolute abundance of every unique TCRbeta CDR3 rearrangement. For each sample, productive Simpson clonality was calculated as the square root of Simpson's diversity index across productive rearrangements. Here the immuneACCESS table is served through TCRdb, limited to in-frame sequences with V and J called. Missing clones are a known gap in these copies; in checked studies unresolved V genes cover under half, and the rest lacks a known reason. V and J calls and clone size are as listed in that table; D and trimming were resolved from the DNA. Counted in this sample were around 85,000 clones; about 82% of them appeared once. 8% of the sample is in the top ten clones.

This entry comes from a study of blood T cell repertoires in COVID-19 (dated by TCRdb to about 2020). Concerning the study at large: The collaborator samples originated in the United States, Italy and Spain and spanned the acute and convalescent phases of COVID-19. The repertoires were made available in a free public database intended to serve as a resource for research on the immune response to SARS-CoV-2. The samples were drawn from the first 160 participants of the ongoing ImmuneRACE study and from over a thousand subjects provided by 6 global collaborators. Where available, HLA class I and class II types were taken from metadata supplied by the sample provider and were not determined by assay-based typing. Sample metadata almost always included a de-identified subject ID, COVID-19 status, age in years and sex. Subjects who had been exposed to COVID-19, were actively infected with it, or had recovered from it provided the deeply sampled blood TCRbeta repertoires that made up the dataset. The prospective study material was composed of cDNA or gDNA derived from T cells, B-cell-depleted T cells, or PBMCs.

Findings and caveats that apply to the study as a whole: The quantity of clinical and demographic metadata differed by source and by participant and was supplied without curation.

Each collaborating institution followed its own protocols to collect whole blood in K2EDTA tubes. Collaborator samples were shipped for TCRbeta analysis as frozen whole blood, isolated PBMCs, or DNA extracted from either sample type. The receptor's source is a man in his forties or fifties with active COVID-19. The receptor chain draws on TRBV28 and TRBJ2-2; 8 middle bases align to TRBD1. The sequencing sample was made of peripheral blood. The CDR3 here reads CASSLTGTGAGELFF. The DNA reads as follows: TGTGCCAGCAGTCTAACCGGGACAGGTGCCGGGGAGCTGTTTTTT.